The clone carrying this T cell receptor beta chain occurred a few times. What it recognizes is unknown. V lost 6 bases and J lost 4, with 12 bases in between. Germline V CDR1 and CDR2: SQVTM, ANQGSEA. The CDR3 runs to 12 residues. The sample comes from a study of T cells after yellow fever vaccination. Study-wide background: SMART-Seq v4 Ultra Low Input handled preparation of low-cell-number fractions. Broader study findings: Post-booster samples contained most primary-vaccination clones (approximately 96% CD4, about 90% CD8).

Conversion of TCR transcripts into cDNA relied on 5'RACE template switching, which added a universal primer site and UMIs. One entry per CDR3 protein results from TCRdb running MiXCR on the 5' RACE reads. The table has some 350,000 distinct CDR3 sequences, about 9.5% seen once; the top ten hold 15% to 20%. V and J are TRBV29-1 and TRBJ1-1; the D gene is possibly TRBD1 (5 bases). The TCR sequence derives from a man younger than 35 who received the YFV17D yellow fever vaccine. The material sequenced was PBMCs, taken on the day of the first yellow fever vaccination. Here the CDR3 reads CSVRDLGTEAFF. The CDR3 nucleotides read TGCAGCGTGAGGGACTTGGGCACTGAAGCTTTCTTT.